The source of this T cell receptor (beta chain) is a study of blood T cell repertoires in COVID-19. Study in general: Acute and convalescent COVID-19 specimens originated in the United States, Italy and Spain.

The table came from immunoSEQ multiplex PCR; TCRdb's copy has only in-frame clones and leaves some out. The repertoire consists of about 95,000 clones, with under 85% occurring once and the leading ten covering 24%. The sequenced sample consisted of peripheral blood. This receptor was taken from a human donor in a cohort sampled during active COVID-19.

CDR3 in amino acids: CASSIEELGGGYTF. Here the CDR3 DNA reads TGTGCCAGTAGTATAGAAGAGCTGGGAGGAGGCTACACCTTC. The rearrangement links TRBV19 to TRBJ1-2; D is ambiguous. Germline values: CDR1 LNHDA, CDR2 SQIVND (reference sequence). The CDR3 runs 14 residues. V was shortened by 0 bases and J by 8 bases, with 13 bases between the two germline ends.